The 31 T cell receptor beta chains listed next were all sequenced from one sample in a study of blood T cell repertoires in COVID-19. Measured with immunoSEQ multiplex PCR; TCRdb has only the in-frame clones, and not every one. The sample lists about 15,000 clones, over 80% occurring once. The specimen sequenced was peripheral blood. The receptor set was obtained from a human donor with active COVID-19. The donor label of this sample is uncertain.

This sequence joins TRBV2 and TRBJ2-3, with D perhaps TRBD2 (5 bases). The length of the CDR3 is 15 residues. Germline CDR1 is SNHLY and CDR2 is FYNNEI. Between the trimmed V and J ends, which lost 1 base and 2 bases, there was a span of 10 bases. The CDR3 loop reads CASSEDGLLTDTQYF. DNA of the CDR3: TGTGCCAGCAGTGAAGATGGACTCCTCACAGATACGCAGTATTTT.

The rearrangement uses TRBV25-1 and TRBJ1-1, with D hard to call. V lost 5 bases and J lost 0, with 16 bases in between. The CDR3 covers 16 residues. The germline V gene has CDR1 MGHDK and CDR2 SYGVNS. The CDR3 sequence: CASSNEERAMNTEAFF. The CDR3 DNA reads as TGTGCCAGCAGTAACGAAGAGAGGGCTATGAACACTGAAGCTTTCTTT.

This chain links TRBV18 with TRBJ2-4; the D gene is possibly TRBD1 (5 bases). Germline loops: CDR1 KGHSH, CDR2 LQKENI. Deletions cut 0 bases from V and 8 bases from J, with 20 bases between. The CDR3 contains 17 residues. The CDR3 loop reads CASSPPVELQGRDIQYF. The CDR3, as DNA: TGTGCCAGCTCACCACCTGTCGAATTGCAGGGTAGGGACATTCAGTACTTC.

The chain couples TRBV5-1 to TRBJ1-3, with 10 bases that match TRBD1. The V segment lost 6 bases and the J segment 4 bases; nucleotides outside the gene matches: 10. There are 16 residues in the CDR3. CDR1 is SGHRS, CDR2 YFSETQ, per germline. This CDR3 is CASKSQDRGLGNTIYF. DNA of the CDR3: TGCGCCAGCAAAAGCCAAGACAGGGGGCTAGGAAACACCATATATTTT. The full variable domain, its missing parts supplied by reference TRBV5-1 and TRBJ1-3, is KAGVTQTPRYLIKTRGQQVTLSCSPISGHRSVSWYQQTPGQGLQFLFEYFSETQRNKGNFPGRFSGRQFSNSRSEMNVSTLELGDSALYLCASKSQDRGLGNTIYFGEGSWLTVV.

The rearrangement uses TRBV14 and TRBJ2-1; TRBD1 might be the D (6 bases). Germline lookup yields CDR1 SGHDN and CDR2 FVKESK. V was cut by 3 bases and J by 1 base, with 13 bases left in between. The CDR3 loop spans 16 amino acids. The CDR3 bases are TGTGCCAGCAGCCATCTGGGCAGGGGTTCCTACAATGAGCAGTTCTTC. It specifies CASSHLGRGSYNEQFF.

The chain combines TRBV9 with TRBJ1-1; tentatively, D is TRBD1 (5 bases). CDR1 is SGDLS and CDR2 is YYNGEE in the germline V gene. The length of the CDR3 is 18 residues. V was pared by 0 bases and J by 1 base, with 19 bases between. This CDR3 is CASSVEEGKAGTNTEAFF. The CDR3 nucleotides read TGTGCCAGCAGCGTAGAGGAGGGGAAGGCAGGCACGAACACTGAAGCTTTCTTT.

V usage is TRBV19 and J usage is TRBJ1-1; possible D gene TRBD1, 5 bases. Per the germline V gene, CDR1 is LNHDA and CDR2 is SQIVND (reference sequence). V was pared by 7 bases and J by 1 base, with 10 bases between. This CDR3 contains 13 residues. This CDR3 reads CASIAQANTEAFF. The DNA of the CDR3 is TGTGCCAGTATTGCACAGGCGAACACTGAAGCTTTCTTT. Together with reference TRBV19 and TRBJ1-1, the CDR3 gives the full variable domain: DGGITQSPKYLFRKEGQNVTLSCEQNLNHDAMYWYRQDPGQGLRLIYYSQIVNDFQKGDIAEGYSVSREKKESFPLTVTSAQKNPTAFYLCASIAQANTEAFFGQGTRLTVV.

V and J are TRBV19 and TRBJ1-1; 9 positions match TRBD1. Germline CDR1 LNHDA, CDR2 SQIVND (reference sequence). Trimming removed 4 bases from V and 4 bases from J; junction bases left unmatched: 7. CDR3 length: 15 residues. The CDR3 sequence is CASSTGTGRFTEAFF. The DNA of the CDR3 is TGTGCCAGTAGTACCGGGACAGGGCGCTTCACTGAAGCTTTCTTT. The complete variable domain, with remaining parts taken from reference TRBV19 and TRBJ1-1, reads DGGITQSPKYLFRKEGQNVTLSCEQNLNHDAMYWYRQDPGQGLRLIYYSQIVNDFQKGDIAEGYSVSREKKESFPLTVTSAQKNPTAFYLCASSTGTGRFTEAFFGQGTRLTVV.

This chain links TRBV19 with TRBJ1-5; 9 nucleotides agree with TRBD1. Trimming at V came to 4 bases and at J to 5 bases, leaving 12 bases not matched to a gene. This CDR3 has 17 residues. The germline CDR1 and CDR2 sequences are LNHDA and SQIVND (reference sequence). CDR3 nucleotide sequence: TGTGCCAGTAGTAGGTCCCCCGGGACAGGGAAGGATCAGCCCCAGCATTTT. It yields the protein CASSRSPGTGKDQPQHF.

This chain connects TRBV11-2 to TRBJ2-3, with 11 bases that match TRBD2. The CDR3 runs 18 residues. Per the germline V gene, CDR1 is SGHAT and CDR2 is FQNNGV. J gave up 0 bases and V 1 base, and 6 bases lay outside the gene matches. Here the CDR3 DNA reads TGTGCCAGCAGCTTAGTTTCCCTAGCGGGAGGTAGCACAGATACGCAGTATTTT. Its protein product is CASSLVSLAGGSTDTQYF.

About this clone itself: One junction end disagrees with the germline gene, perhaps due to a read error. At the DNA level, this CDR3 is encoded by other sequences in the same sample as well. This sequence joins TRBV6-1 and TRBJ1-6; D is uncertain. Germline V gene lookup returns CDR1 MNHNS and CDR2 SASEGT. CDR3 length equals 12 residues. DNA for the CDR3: TGTGCTAGCAGTGAAGATCCTCCACCCCTCCACTTT. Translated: CASSEDPPPLHF.

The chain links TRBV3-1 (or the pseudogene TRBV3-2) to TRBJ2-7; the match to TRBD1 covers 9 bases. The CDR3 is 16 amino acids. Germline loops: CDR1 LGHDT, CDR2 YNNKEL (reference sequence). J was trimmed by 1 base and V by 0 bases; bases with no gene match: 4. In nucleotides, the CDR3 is TGTGCCAGCAGCCAAGATATGGACAGGGGATCCTACGAGCAGTACTTC. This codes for CASSQDMDRGSYEQYF.

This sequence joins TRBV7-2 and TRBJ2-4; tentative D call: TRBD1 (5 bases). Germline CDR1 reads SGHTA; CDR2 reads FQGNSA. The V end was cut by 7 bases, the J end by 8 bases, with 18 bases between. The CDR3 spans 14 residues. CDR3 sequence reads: CASKPQSGQDIQYF. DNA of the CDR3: TGTGCCAGCAAACCCCAGTCAGGGCAGGACATTCAGTACTTC.

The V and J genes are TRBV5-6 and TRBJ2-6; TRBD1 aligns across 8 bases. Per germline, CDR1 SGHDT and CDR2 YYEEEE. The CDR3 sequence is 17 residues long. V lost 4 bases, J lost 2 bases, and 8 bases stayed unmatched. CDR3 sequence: CASSPGQAWAGANVLTF. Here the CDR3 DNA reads TGTGCCAGCAGCCCGGGACAGGCGTGGGCTGGGGCCAACGTCCTGACTTTC. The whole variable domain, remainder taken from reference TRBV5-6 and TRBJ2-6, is DAGVTQSPTHLIKTRGQQVTLRCSPKSGHDTVSWYQQALGQGPQFIFQYYEEEERQRGNFPDRFSGHQFPNYSSELNVNALLLGDSALYLCASSPGQAWAGANVLTFGAGSRLTVL.

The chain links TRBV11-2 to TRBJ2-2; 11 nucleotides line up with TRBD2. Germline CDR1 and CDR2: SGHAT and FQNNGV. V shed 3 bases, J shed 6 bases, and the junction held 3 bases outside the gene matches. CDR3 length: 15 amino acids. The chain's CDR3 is CASSFGTSGAGELFF. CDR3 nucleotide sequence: TGTGCCAGCAGCTTTGGGACTAGCGGAGCCGGGGAGCTGTTTTTT.

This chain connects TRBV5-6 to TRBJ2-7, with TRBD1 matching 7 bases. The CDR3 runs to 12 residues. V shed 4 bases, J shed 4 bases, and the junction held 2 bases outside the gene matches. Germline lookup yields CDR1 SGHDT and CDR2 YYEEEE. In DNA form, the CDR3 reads TGTGCCAGCAGCCCCAGGGGGTACGAGCAGTACTTC. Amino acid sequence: CASSPRGYEQYF.

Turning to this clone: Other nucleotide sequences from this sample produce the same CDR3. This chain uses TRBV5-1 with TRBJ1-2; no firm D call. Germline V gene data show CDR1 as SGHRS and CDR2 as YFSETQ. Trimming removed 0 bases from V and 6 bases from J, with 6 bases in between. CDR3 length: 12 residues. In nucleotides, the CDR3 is TGCGCCAGCAGCTTGGAAGGAGATGGCTACACCTTC. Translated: CASSLEGDGYTF.

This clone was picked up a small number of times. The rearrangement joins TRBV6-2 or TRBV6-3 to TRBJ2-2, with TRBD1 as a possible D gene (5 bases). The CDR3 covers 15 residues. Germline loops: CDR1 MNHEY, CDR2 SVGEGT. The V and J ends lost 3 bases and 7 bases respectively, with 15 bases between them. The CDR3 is CASSYLGALGGELFF. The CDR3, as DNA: TGTGCCAGCAGTTATTTAGGGGCGCTTGGCGGGGAGCTGTTTTTT.

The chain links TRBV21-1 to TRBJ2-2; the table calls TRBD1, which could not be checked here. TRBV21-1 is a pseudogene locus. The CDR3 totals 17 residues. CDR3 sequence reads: CASSKEGQGDSTGELFF. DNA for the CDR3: TGTGCCAGCAGCAAAGAAGGTCAGGGGGATAGCACCGGGGAGCTGTTTTTT.

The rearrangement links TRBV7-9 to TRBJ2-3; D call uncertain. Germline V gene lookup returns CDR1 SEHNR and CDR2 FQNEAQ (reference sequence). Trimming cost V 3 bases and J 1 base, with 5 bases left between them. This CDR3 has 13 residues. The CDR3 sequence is CASSFIGTDTQYF. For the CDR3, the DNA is TGTGCCAGCAGCTTTATCGGCACAGATACGCAGTATTTT.

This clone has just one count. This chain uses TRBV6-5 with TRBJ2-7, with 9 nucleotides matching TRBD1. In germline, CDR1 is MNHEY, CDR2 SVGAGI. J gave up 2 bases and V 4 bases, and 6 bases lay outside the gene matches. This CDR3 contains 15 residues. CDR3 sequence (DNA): TGTGCCAGCAGTTCCGACAGGGGGAGAACCTACGAGCAGTACTTC. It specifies CASSSDRGRTYEQYF.

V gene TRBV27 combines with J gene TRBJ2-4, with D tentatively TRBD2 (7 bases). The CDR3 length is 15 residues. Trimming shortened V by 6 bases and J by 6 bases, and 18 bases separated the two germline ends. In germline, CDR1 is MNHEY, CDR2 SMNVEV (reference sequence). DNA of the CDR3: TGTGCCAGCAGCCGCCCGGGGGGCCGGGGAAACATTCAGTACTTC. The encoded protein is CASSRPGGRGNIQYF.

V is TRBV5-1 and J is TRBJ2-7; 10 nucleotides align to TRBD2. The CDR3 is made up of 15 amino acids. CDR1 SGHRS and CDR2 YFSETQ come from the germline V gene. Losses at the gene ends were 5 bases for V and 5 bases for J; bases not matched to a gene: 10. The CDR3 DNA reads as TGCGCCAGCAGGACGGTGACCGGGACTAGCGACGAGCAGTACTTC. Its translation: CASRTVTGTSDEQYF.

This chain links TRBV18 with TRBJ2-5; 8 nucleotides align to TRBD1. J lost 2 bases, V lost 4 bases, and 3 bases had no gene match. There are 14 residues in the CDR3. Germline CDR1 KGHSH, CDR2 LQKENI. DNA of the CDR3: TGTGCCAGCTCACTTAGACAGGGGCAAGAGACCCAGTACTTC. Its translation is CASSLRQGQETQYF.

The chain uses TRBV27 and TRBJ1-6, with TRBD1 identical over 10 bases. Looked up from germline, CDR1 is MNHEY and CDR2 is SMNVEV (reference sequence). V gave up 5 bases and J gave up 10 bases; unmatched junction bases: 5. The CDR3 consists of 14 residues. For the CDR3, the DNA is TGTGCCAGCAGTCTCCGGGACAGGGGATCACCCCTCCACTTT. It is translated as CASSLRDRGSPLHF.

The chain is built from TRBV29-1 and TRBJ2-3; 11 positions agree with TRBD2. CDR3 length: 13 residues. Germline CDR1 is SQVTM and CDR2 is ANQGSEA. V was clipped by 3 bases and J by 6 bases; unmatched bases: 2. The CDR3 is CSVESSGRDTQYF. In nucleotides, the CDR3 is TGCAGCGTTGAGTCTAGCGGGAGGGATACGCAGTATTTT.

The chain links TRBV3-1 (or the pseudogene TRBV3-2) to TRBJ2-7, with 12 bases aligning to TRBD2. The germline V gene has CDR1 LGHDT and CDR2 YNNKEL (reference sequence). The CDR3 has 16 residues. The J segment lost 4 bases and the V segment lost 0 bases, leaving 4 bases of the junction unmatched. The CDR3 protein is CASSQDVLAGGYEQYF. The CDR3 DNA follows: TGTGCCAGCAGCCAAGACGTCCTAGCGGGAGGGTACGAGCAGTACTTC.

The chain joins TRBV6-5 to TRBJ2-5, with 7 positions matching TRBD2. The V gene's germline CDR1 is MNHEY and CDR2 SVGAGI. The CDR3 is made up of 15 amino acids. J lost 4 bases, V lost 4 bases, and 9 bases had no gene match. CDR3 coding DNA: TGTGCCAGCAGTTCAACTAGCGTACTAAGAGAGACCCAGTACTTC. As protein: CASSSTSVLRETQYF.

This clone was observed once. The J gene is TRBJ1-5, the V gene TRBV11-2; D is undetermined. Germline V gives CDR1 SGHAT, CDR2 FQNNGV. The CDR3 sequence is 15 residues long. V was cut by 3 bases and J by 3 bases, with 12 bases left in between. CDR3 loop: CASSLGETPNQPQHF. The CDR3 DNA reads TGTGCCAGCAGCTTGGGAGAAACCCCCAATCAGCCCCAGCATTTT.

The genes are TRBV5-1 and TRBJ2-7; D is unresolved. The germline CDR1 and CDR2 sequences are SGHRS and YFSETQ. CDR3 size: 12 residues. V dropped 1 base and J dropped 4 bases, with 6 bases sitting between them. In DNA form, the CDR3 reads TGCGCCAGCAGCTTGAGTACTTACGAGCAGTACTTC. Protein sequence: CASSLSTYEQYF.

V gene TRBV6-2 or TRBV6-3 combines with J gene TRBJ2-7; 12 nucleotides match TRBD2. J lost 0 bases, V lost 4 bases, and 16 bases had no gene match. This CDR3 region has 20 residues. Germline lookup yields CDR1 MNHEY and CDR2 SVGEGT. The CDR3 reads CASSSLLSTSGGLSSYEQYF. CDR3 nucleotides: TGTGCCAGCAGTTCCTTACTTTCGACTAGCGGGGGCCTCAGCTCCTACGAGCAGTACTTC.